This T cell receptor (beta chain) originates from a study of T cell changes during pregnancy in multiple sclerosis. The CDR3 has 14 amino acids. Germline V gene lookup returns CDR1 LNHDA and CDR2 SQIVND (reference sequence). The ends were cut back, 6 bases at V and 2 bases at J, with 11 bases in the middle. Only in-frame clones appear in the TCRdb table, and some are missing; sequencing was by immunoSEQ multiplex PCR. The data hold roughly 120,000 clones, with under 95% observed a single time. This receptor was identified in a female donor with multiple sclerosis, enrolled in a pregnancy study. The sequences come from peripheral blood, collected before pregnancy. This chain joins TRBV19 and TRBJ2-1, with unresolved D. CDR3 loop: CASRNGVTYNEQFF. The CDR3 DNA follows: TGTGCCAGTAGGAACGGTGTAACCTACAATGAGCAGTTCTTC.